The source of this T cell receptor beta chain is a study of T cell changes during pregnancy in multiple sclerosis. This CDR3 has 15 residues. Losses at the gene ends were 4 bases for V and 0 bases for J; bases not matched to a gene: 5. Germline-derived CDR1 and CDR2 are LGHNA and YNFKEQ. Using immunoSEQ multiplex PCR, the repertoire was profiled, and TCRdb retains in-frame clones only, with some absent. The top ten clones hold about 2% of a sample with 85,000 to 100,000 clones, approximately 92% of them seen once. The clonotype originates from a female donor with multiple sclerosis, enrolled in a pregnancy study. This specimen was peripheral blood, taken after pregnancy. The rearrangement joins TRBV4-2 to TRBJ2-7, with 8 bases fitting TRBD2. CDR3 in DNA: TGTGCCAGCAGCCCGGGTCTAGCGGGCTCCTACGAGCAGTACTTC. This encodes CASSPGLAGSYEQYF.